The clone carrying this TCR beta chain was recorded a few times. Its cognate antigen is unknown. The CDR3 extends over 16 amino acids. Germline CDR1 and CDR2: SGHDN and FVKESK. V lost 4 bases and J 2 bases, leaving 18 bases between the germline ends. Unique molecular identifiers were incorporated when the TCRbeta library was constructed. TCRdb reprocessed the PCR reads with MiXCR, giving one entry per CDR3 protein. This sample has roughly 200,000 distinct CDR3 sequences; 7.5% to 9.5% occur once, and the top ten carry 35% to 45%. The sample belongs to a study of T-cell reconstitution after alpha-beta-depleted transplantation in children. Study-wide points: Several hundred expanded graft clones reportedly gave rise to the alpha-beta T cells present about two months after transplant.

V usage is TRBV14 and J usage is TRBJ2-7; D is undetermined. The sequencing used PBMCs, mostly from graft donor cells, collected 360 days after TCRalphabeta/CD19-depleted stem cell transplant. The sequence derives from a male patient aged 2-15 years who had a stem cell transplant for acute myeloid leukemia, so the T cells may come from the graft donor. This chain's CDR3 is CASSPICQEPTYEQYV. DNA for the CDR3: TGTGCCAGCAGCCCGATATGCCAGGAGCCCACCTACGAGCAGTACGTC.